This T cell receptor (beta chain) emerged from a study of cytomegalovirus exposure and HLA in healthy donors. This clone has just one count. Its antigen is unknown. The primer mix had 60 Vbeta and 13 Jbeta primers. Generated by immunoSEQ multiplex PCR, the TCRdb table keeps only in-frame clones and is missing some. The table shows just over 95,000 clones, with over 60% occurring only once. There was no recording of CMV serostatus for this donor. Overall study findings and caveats: Highly shared sequence variants in one cluster were likely a sequencing artifact. The authors later linked a missense DCLRE1C variant to TCR beta V- and J-gene trimming.

V shed 2 bases, J shed 6 bases, and the junction held 8 bases outside the gene matches. The CDR3 is 15 residues long. CDR1 is SEHNR and CDR2 is FQNEAQ in the germline V gene (reference sequence). The chain recombines TRBV7-9 with TRBJ2-3; 7 positions agree with TRBD2. Sequencing was performed on PBMCs. The receptor comes from a human donor in good health. The CDR3 DNA reads TGTGCCAGCAGCTTAACACCATCCGGGGGGGATACGCAGTATTTT. It encodes CASSLTPSGGDTQYF.